This TCR beta chain was retrieved from a study of T-cell memory formation after mild COVID-19. Study findings and constraints: CM and EM subsets held most contracting CD4+ clones; EMRA held CD8+ ones. A subset of responding clones appeared in pre-infection memory, suggesting cross-reactive memory joined.

Trimming took off 2 bases at V and 5 bases at J, with 18 bases between the two ends. The CDR3 has 16 residues. Germline loops: CDR1 LGHDT, CDR2 YNNKEL (reference sequence). With constant-segment primers, 5'RACE yielded cDNA libraries of TCR alpha and TCR beta that carried sample barcodes and UMIs. MiXCR, run by TCRdb on the 5' RACE reads, gives a single entry per CDR3 protein. The sample records about 400,000 distinct CDR3 sequences, more than 20% being singletons. Remarks on this clonotype: Its antigen remains unidentified.

The sequencing sample was made of PBMCs or a T cell subset sorted from them (not recorded which). The TCR was taken from an adult woman who had mild COVID-19 (a few samples of this study predate the infection). Cell type and time point are not known. The chain uses TRBV3-1 and TRBJ1-1; D is perhaps TRBD1 (6 bases). The CDR3 DNA reads TGTGCCAGCAGCCAATCCTCGGCCCCAGGGGTGACTGAAGCTTTCTTT. Protein: CASSQSSAPGVTEAFF.